This T cell receptor (beta chain) was recovered during a study of shared clonotypes between healthy human individuals. Germline CDR1 and CDR2: SNHLY and FYNNEI. V dropped 7 bases and J dropped 2; count of bases not matched to a gene: 9. The CDR3 loop spans 15 amino acids. Sequencing used immunoSEQ multiplex PCR; TCRdb keeps in-frame clones, though not all of them. This table has roughly 330,000 clones, approximately 74% appearing once. The source of this sequence is a man aged 25 to 45 in good health. V gene TRBV2 combines with J gene TRBJ2-3; 7 positions agree with TRBD1. The sequenced sample was memory CD4+ T cells sorted from blood. Stated subset: CD45RA-negative fraction. CDR3 coding DNA: TGTGCCAGCAACCTACAGGGGCAATTCACAGATACGCAGTATTTT. Protein product: CASNLQGQFTDTQYF.